This T cell receptor (beta chain) was sequenced in a study of PD-1 blockade in classical Hodgkin lymphoma. Study findings and constraints: Some patients began nivolumab under 1 year after ASCT. These patients were excluded from later analyses. Whereas CD4+ TCR diversity had risen significantly by C4D1, CD8+ TCR diversity had not.

Looked up from germline, CDR1 is MNHNS and CDR2 is SASEGT. CDR3 length: 13 residues. Sequenced by immunoSEQ multiplex PCR; TCRdb stores in-frame clones only, minus some. The profile shows about 46,000 clones, around four fifths of them singletons. The time point here: cycle 4 day 1 (C4D1), after about 6 weeks of nivolumab. Every patient relapsed after autologous stem cell transplantation, and brentuximab vedotin exposure varied. The patients, who had relapsed/refractory classical Hodgkin lymphoma, achieved best responses of complete response, partial response or progressive disease. Comment on this clone: Its target is not known.

This specimen consisted of peripheral blood mononuclear cells (PBMCs), obtained before the fourth cycle of nivolumab. The source of this sequence is a human donor with classical Hodgkin lymphoma. The rearrangement joins TRBV6-1 to TRBJ2-5; 9 bases are shared with TRBD2. The CDR3 coding sequence is TGTGGGACTAGCGTGGGGCTATTGGAGACCCAGTACTTC. It codes for CGTSVGLLETQYF.